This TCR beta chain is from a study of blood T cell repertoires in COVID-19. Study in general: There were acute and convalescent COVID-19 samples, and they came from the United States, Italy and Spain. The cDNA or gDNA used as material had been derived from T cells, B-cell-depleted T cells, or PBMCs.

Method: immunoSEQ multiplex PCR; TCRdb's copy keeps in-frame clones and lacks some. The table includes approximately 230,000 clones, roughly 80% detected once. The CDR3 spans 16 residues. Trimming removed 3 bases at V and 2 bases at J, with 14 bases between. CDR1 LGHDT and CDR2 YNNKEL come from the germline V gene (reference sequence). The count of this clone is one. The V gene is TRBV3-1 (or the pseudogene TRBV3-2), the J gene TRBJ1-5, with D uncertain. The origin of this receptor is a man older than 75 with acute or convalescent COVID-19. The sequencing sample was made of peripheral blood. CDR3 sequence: CASSHGPPGGNQPQHF. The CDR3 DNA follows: TGTGCCAGCAGCCATGGTCCCCCCGGGGGCAATCAGCCCCAGCATTTT.